This TCR beta chain stems from a study of T cells in narcolepsy. Study summary: Enrolled donors included narcolepsy type 1 or type 2 patients and healthy controls.

Study results and limitations: Autoreactive HCRT-specific and TRIB2-specific clonotypes were marked in same-patient CSF-versus-blood CD4+ comparisons. Autoreactive clonotypes reportedly recurred in blood of same and different patients, not controls.

The table came from immunoSEQ multiplex PCR; TCRdb's copy has only in-frame clones and leaves some out. The data show about 32,000 clones, around 79% seen once. This clone was detected once. The antigen is not known. The TCR comes from a human donor in good health. The sample taken for sequencing was memory (CD45RA-) CD4+ T cells from blood.

CDR3 sequence (DNA): TGTGCCAGCAGTGACAGTTGGGGGGCAAGCACAGATACGCAGTATTTT. The encoded protein is CASSDSWGASTDTQYF. J is TRBJ2-3 and V is TRBV2; D is tentatively TRBD1 or TRBD2 (6 bases each). Germline V CDR1 and CDR2: SNHLY, FYNNEI. The CDR3 sequence is 16 residues long. V lost 3 bases and J lost 0, with 13 bases in between.